These 10 T cell receptor beta chains came from one sample sequenced in a study of T cells in Graves' hyperthyroidism and ophthalmopathy. RNA transcripts served as the template for amplifying TCR beta CDR3 regions. The HTBI primer set served for first-round RT-PCR of the TCR CDR3. From the multiplex PCR reads, TCRdb called clonotypes with MiXCR, one entry per CDR3 protein. Of some 500,000 distinct CDR3 sequences detected, approximately 15% appear once; the ten largest clones hold around a sixth. Sequenced: blood. Receptors were obtained from a woman aged 18-29 years with Graves' hyperthyroidism.

At least ten counts were recorded for this clonotype. The chain combines TRBV12-3 or TRBV12-4 with TRBJ1-3, with D uncertain. This CDR3 is 13 amino acids long. V lost 6 bases and J lost 5, with 11 bases in between. The DNA of the CDR3 is TGTGCCAGCAGCCCGGACGGACGAAACACCATATATTTT. Amino acid sequence: CASSPDGRNTIYF.

Many counts were recorded for this clonotype. The V call is TRBV10-1, the J call TRBJ2-1, with 10 bases lining up with TRBD2. CDR3 length: 16 amino acids. Unmatched junction bases numbered 8, after V lost 4 bases and J lost 5 bases. Germline CDR1 reads WNHNN; CDR2 reads SYGVQD (reference sequence). CDR3 in amino acids: CASSGISGRFNNEQFF. DNA of the CDR3: TGCGCCAGCAGTGGTATTAGCGGGAGGTTCAACAATGAGCAGTTCTTC.

This clonotype was counted many times. One junction end does not reproduce the germline sequence, and a read error may be involved. The chain couples TRBV6-1 to TRBJ2-7, with 8 bases aligning to TRBD1. Germline V gene data show CDR1 as MNHNS and CDR2 as SASEGT. CDR3 size: 16 residues. The DNA of the CDR3 is TGTGCCAGCAGCGAAGGGCGGACAGGGAGCTTTTACGAGCAGTACTTC. Translation gives CASSEGRTGSFYEQYF.

The genes are TRBV7-8 and TRBJ2-5; TRBD2 matches at 8 bases. Germline-derived CDR1 and CDR2 are SGHVS and FQNEAQ. The V and J ends lost 1 base and 3 bases, in that order; junction bases with no gene match: 7. This CDR3 region has 16 residues. The DNA of the CDR3 is TGTGCCAGCAGCTTAGTGGGACTAGGTATAAAAGAGACCCAGTACTTC. Residues: CASSLVGLGIKETQYF.

This clonotype came up many times. This chain uses TRBV19 with TRBJ1-1, with D uncertain. Trimming pared 0 bases from V and 1 base from J, leaving 12 bases between. The CDR3 length is 16 residues. CDR1 is LNHDA and CDR2 is SQIVND in the germline V gene (reference sequence). CDR3 residues: CASSIDQRQWNTEAFF. CDR3 DNA sequence: TGTGCCAGTAGTATAGATCAACGGCAGTGGAACACTGAAGCTTTCTTT.

This clonotype was seen ten or more times. V and J are TRBV11-3 and TRBJ2-1, with 10 bases lining up with TRBD2. Per germline, CDR1 SGHNT and CDR2 YENEEA. CDR3 size: 15 residues. Trimming removed 5 bases from V and 2 bases from J; junction bases left unmatched: 3. For the CDR3, the DNA is TGTGCCAGCAGCGCTCTAGCGGGAGCCTACAATGAGCAGTTCTTC. Translated: CASSALAGAYNEQFF. The whole variable domain, filled in from reference TRBV11-3 and TRBJ2-1, reads EAGVVQSPRYKIIEKKQPVAFWCNPISGHNTLYWYLQNLGQGPELLIRYENEEAVDDSQLPKDRFSAERLKGVDSTLKIQPAELGDSAVYLCASSALAGAYNEQFFGPGTRLTVL.

This chain connects TRBV5-1 to TRBJ2-1; 12 bases map to TRBD2. V lost 2 bases to trimming and J lost 4 bases; unmatched junction nucleotides: 16. The CDR3 covers 20 residues. Germline V gene lookup returns CDR1 SGHRS and CDR2 YFSETQ. Here the CDR3 DNA reads TGCGCCAGCAGCTTCAGGGGGACTAGCGGGCTCCCACTGCAATACAATGAGCAGTTCTTC. It yields the protein CASSFRGTSGLPLQYNEQFF.

The chain couples TRBV27 to TRBJ1-2; D unresolved. The CDR3 covers 13 residues. V was trimmed by 6 bases and J by 2 bases, leaving 10 bases between them. The germline CDR1 and CDR2 sequences are MNHEY and SMNVEV (reference sequence). CDR3 residues: CASRERLNYGYTF. CDR3 DNA: TGTGCCAGCAGAGAACGGTTGAACTATGGCTACACCTTC.

The chain is built from TRBV7-2 and TRBJ1-1, with D hard to call. The germline V gene has CDR1 SGHTA and CDR2 FQGNSA. The CDR3 totals 12 residues. V shed 4 bases and J shed 4 bases, with 7 bases lying between them. CDR3 loop: CASSYAGTEAFF. CDR3 bases: TGTGCCAGCAGCTACGCAGGCACTGAAGCTTTCTTT.

This clonotype appeared many times. The chain is built from TRBV20-1 and TRBJ2-4; 10 bases are shared with TRBD1. The J segment lost 4 bases and the V segment lost 8 bases, leaving 5 bases of the junction unmatched. The CDR3 has 13 amino acids. In germline, CDR1 is DFQATT, CDR2 SNEGSKA (reference sequence). Here the CDR3 DNA reads TGCAGTTCCTCGGACAGGGGGAAAAACATTCAGTACTTC. It codes for CSSSDRGKNIQYF.